The T cell receptor beta chain under discussion was sequenced for a study of blood T cell repertoires in COVID-19. Study details: The United States, Italy and Spain provided the acute and convalescent COVID-19 samples. PBMCs, B-cell-depleted T cells, or T cells provided the cDNA or gDNA that made up the material.

Per the original data handling: The assay estimated nucleated cells by amplifying reference gene primers. TCRdb's table, derived via immunoSEQ multiplex PCR, lists solely in-frame clones and lacks some. V and J calls and clone size follow that table, whereas D and trimming were derived from the DNA. This table holds 50,000 to 75,000 clones, around 87% found once. Germline V gene lookup returns CDR1 SGHRS and CDR2 YFSETQ. V lost 1 base to trimming and J lost 2 bases; unmatched junction nucleotides: 0. This CDR3 spans 14 amino acids. Sample: peripheral blood. The chain employs TRBV5-1 and TRBJ1-5, with TRBD1 identical over 7 bases. This receptor was obtained from a man aged 55 to 70 with acute or convalescent COVID-19. The CDR3 region has the DNA TGCGCCAGCAGCTTGACAGGGGGCAATCAGCCCCAGCATTTT. Translated, it gives CASSLTGGNQPQHF. Combining the CDR3 with reference TRBV5-1 and TRBJ1-5 gives the whole variable domain KAGVTQTPRYLIKTRGQQVTLSCSPISGHRSVSWYQQTPGQGLQFLFEYFSETQRNKGNFPGRFSGRQFSNSRSEMNVSTLELGDSALYLCASSLTGGNQPQHFGDGTRLSIL.